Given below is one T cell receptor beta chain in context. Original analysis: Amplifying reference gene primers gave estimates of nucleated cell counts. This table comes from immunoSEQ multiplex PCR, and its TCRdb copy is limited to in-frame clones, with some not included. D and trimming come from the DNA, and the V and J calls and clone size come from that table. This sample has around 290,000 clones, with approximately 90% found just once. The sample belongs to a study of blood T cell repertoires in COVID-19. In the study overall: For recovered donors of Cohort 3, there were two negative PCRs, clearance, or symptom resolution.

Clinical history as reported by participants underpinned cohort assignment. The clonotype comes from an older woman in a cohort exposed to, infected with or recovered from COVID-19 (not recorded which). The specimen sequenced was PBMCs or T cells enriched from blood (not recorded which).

CDR3 sequence (DNA): TGTGCCAGCAGCTCACTTACAGCGGGGCACTACGAGCAGTACTTC. Amino acid sequence: CASSSLTAGHYEQYF. The rearrangement links TRBV7-2 to TRBJ2-7; 7 bases are shared with TRBD2. The CDR3 runs 15 residues. After removal of 4 bases from V and 3 bases from J, the junction contained 9 bases not matched to a gene. Per the germline V gene, CDR1 is SGHTA and CDR2 is FQGNSA.